The T cell receptor (beta chain) described here comes from a study of OX40 agonist ivuxolimab in advanced cancers. Study details: Males comprised 82.7% of the group, whose mean age was approximately 60 years (range 23 to 79). Three patients had partial responses: one hepatocellular carcinoma, two cutaneous melanoma. Study conclusions and caveats: The study found that CD8+ T cells averaged more expanded clones than CD4+. Low normalized clonal expansion also occurred in some nonresponding patients.

A remark on this clone: Its antigen is currently unknown.

Germline values: CDR1 SNHLY, CDR2 FYNNEI. V was cut by 8 bases and J by 9 bases, with 23 bases left in between. This CDR3 is built from 15 residues. Clones were read by immunoSEQ multiplex PCR, and TCRdb kept only the in-frame ones, dropping some. The sample includes tens of thousands of clones, approximately 89% of them seen just once. The specimen comprised CD4+ or CD8+ T cells sorted from blood, sampled in a trial of the OX40 agonist ivuxolimab. The chain recombines TRBV2 with TRBJ2-4; weak D call: TRBD1 (6 bases). The sequence derives from an adult with an advanced solid tumor such as melanoma, head and neck, liver or kidney cancer. CDR3 region: CASGKQGVVKAIQYF. The CDR3 bases are TGTGCCAGCGGGAAACAGGGAGTTGTTAAGGCCATTCAGTACTTC. Filled out from reference TRBV2 and TRBJ2-4, the complete variable domain reads EPEVTQTPSHQVTQMGQEVILRCVPISNHLYFYWYRQILGQKVEFLVSFYNNEISEKSEIFDDQFSVERPDGSNFTLKIRSTKLEDSAMYFCASGKQGVVKAIQYFGAGTRLSVL.